The T cell receptor (beta chain) described here comes from a study of metastatic and nonmetastatic thyroid tumors. Study-level information: A comparison of repertoires was made across blood and tumor or nodule tissue from malignant and benign thyroid patients.

All patients reached thyroid surgery having received no treatment beforehand. The CDR3 length is 16 residues. Germline assignment: CDR1 DFQATT and CDR2 SNEGSKA (reference sequence). Whole-study findings and limits: Reported TCR beta diversity, measured in blood and tumor, was significantly higher for malignant thyroid tumors than for benign nodules.

Note on this clone: As yet, its antigen is unknown. One end of the junction varies from germline; a read error may be responsible.

TCRdb called clones again from the PCR reads with MiXCR. The sample contains approximately 44,000 clones, 28% of which appear only once. The rearrangement links TRBV20-1 to TRBJ2-6, with D possibly TRBD1 on 6 matching bases. The sample was blood. The TCR sequence derives from a male donor with papillary thyroid cancer or a benign thyroid nodule (not recorded which). Some clones in this sample may be carry-over from other donors' samples. This CDR3 reads CSARDHGGSGDNVMTF. The CDR3 DNA reads TGCAGTGCTAGAGATCATGGGGGCTCTGGGGACAACGTCATGACTTTC.